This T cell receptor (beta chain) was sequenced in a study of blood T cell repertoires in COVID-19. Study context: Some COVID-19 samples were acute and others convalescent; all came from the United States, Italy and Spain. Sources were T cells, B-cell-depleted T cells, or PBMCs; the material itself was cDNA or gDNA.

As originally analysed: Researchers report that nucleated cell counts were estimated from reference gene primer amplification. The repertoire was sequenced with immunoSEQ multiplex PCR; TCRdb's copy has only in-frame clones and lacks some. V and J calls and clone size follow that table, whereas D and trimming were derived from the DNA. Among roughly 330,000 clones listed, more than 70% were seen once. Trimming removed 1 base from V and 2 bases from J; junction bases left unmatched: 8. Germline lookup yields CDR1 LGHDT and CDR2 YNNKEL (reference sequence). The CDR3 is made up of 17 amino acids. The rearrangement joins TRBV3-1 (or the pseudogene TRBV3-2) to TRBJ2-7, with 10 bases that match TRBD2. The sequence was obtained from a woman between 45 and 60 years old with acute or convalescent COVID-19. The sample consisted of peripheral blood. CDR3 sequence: CASSQGNSGRSAYEQYF. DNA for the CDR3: TGTGCCAGCAGCCAAGGTAATAGCGGGAGGTCGGCCTACGAGCAGTACTTC.